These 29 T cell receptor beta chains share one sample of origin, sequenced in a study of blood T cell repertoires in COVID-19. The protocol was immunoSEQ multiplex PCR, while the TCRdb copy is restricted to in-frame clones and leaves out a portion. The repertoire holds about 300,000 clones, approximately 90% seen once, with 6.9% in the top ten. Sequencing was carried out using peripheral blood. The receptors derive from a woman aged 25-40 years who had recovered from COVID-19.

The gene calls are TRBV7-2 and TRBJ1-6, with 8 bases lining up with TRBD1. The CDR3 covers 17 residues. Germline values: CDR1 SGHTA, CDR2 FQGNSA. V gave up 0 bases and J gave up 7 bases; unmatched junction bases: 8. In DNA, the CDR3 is TGTGCCAGCAGCTTAGCGCGACAGGGGCTGGGAAATTCACCCCTCCACTTT. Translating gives CASSLARQGLGNSPLHF.

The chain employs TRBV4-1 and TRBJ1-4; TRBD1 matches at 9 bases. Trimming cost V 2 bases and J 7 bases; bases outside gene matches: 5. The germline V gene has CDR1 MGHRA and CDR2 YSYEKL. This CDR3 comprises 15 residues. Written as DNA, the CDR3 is TGCGCCAGCAGCCAACCGGACAGGGGAAGTGAAAAACTGTTTTTT. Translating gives CASSQPDRGSEKLFF.

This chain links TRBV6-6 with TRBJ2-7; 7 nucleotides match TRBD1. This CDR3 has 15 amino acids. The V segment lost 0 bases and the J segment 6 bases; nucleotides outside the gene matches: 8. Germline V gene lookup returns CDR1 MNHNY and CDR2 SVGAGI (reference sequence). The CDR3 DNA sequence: TGTGCCAGCAGTTACTCGATAACCGGGACAGCCGAGCAGTACTTC. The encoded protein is CASSYSITGTAEQYF.

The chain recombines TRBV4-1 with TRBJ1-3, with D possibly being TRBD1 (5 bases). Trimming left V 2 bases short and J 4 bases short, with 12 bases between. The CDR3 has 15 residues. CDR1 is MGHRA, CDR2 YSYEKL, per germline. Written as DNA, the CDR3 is TGCGCCAGCAGCCAACAGGGCGCAGGAGGAAACACCATATATTTT. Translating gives CASSQQGAGGNTIYF.

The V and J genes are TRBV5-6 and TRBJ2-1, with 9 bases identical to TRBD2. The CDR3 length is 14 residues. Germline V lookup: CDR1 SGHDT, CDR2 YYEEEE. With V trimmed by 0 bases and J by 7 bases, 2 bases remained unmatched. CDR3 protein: CASSLVAGENEQFF. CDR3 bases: TGTGCCAGCAGCTTGGTAGCGGGGGAAAATGAGCAGTTCTTC.

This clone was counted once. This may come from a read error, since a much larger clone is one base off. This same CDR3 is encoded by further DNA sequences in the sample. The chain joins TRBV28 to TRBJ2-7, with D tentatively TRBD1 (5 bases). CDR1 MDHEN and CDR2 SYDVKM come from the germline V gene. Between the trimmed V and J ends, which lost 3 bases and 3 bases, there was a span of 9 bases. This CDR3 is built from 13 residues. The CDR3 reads CASSFDRGYEQYF. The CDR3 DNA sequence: TGTGCCAGCAGTTTCGACAGAGGCTACGAGCAGTACTTC. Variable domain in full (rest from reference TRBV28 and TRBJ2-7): DVKVTQSSRYLVKRTGEKVFLECVQDMDHENMFWYRQDPGLGLRLIYFSYDVKMKEKGDIPEGYSVSREKKERFSLILESASTNQTSMYLCASSFDRGYEQYFGPGTRLTVT.

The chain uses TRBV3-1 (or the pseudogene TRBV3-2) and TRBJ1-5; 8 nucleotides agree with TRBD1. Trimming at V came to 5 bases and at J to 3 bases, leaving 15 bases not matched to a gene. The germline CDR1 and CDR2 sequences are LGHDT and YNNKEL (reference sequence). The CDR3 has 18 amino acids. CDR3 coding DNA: TGTGCCAGCAGCTCTGGACAGGGAGGTATGCAAAACAATCAGCCCCAGCATTTT. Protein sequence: CASSSGQGGMQNNQPQHF.

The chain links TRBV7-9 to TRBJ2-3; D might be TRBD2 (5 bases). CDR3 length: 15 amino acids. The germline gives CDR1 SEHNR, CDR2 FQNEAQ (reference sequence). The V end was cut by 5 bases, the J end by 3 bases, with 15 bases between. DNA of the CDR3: TGTGCCAGCAGCCTTCGACTACTGTCAACAGATACGCAGTATTTT. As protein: CASSLRLLSTDTQYF.

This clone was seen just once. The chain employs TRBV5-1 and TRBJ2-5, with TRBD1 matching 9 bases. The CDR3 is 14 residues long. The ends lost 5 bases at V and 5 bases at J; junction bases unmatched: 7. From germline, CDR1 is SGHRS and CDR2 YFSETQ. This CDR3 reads CASRNRGRGETQYF. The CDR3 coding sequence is TGCGCCAGCAGAAACAGGGGGCGAGGGGAGACCCAGTACTTC. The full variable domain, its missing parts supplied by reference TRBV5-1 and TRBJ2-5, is KAGVTQTPRYLIKTRGQQVTLSCSPISGHRSVSWYQQTPGQGLQFLFEYFSETQRNKGNFPGRFSGRQFSNSRSEMNVSTLELGDSALYLCASRNRGRGETQYFGPGTRLLVL.

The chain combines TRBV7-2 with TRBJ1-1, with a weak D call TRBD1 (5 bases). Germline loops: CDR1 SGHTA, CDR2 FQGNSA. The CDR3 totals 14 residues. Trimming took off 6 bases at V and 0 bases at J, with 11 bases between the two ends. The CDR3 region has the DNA TGTGCCAGCAGGCAGGGTCCAATGAACACTGAAGCTTTCTTT. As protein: CASRQGPMNTEAFF.

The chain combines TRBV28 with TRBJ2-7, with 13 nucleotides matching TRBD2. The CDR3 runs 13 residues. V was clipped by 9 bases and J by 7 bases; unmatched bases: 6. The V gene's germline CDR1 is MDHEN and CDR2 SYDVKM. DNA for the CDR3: TGTGCCAGTCAACTAGCGGGGGGGCGGGAGCAGTACTTC. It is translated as CASQLAGGREQYF.

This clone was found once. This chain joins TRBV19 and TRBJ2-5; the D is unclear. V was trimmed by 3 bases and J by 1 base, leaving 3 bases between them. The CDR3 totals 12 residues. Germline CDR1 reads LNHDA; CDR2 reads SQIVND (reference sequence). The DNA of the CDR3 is TGTGCCAGTAGTATGCGCCAAGAGACCCAGTACTTC. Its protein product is CASSMRQETQYF.

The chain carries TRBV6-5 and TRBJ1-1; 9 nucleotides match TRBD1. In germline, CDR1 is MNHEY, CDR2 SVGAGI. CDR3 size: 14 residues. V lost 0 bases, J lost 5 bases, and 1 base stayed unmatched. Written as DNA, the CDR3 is TGTGCCAGCAGTTACTCGGGACAGGGAACTGAAGCTTTCTTT. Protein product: CASSYSGQGTEAFF.

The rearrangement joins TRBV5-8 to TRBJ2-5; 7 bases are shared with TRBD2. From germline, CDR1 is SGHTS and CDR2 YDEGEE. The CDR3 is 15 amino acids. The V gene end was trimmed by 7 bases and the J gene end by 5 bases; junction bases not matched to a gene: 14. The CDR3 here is CASAKRLLAAETQYF. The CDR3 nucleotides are TGTGCCAGCGCAAAAAGGCTTCTAGCGGCTGAGACCCAGTACTTC.

The CDR3 DNA reads TGTGCCAGCAGCTTAATGAGACAGGGCTATGGCTACACCTTC. Encoded protein: CASSLMRQGYGYTF. The rearrangement uses TRBV7-2 and TRBJ1-2; TRBD1 aligns across 7 bases. V was clipped by 2 bases and J by 4 bases; unmatched bases: 4. Germline V gene lookup returns CDR1 SGHTA and CDR2 FQGNSA. This CDR3 spans 14 amino acids.

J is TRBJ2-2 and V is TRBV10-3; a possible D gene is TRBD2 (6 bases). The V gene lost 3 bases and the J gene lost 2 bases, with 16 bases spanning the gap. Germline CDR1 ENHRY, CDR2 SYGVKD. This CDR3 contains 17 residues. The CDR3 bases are TGTGCCATCAGTGAAGGAGGTGCGGGACCCAACACCGGGGAGCTGTTTTTT. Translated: CAISEGGAGPNTGELFF.

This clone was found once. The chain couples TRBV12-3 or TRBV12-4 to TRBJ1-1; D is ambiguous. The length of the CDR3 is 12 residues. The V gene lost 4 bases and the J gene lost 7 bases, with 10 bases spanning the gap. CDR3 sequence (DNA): TGTGCCAGCAGTTCAGGAACAATTGAAGCTTTCTTT. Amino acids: CASSSGTIEAFF.

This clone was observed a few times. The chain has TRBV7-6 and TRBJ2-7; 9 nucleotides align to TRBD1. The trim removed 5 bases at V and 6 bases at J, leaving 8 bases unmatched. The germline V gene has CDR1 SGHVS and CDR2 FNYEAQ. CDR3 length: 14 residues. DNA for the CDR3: TGTGCCAGCAGCGAAGACAGGGGGTACGGCGAGCAGTACTTC. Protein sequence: CASSEDRGYGEQYF.

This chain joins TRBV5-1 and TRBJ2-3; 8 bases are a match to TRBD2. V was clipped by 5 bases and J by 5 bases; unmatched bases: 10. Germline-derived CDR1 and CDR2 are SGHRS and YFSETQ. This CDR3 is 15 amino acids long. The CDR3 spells CASSPTRGVQDTQYF. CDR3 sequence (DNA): TGCGCCAGCAGTCCCACGCGGGGGGTACAAGATACGCAGTATTTT.

The CDR3 spells CASLTNAGGDLYF. CDR3 nucleotides: TGTGCCAGCCTTACGAACGCAGGGGGCGACCTGTACTTC. This chain connects TRBV7-9 to TRBJ2-7, with 8 bases fitting TRBD1. The CDR3 is 13 residues long. Germline-derived CDR1 and CDR2 are SEHNR and FQNEAQ (reference sequence). After removal of 8 bases from V and 12 bases from J, the junction contained 15 bases not matched to a gene.

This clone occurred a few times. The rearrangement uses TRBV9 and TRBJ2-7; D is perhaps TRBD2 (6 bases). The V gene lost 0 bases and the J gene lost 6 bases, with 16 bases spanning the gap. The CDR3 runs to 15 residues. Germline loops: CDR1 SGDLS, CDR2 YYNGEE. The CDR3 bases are TGTGCCAGCAGCGTAGTGGCTGGGGGGTTCCCCGAGCAGTACTTC. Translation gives CASSVVAGGFPEQYF.

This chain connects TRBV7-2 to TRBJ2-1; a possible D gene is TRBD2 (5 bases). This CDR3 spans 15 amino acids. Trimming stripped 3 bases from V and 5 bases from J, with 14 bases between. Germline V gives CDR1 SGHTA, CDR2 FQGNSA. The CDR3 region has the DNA TGTGCCAGCAGCTTCGAGGGCAGGAGCCACAATGAGCAGTTCTTC. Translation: CASSFEGRSHNEQFF.

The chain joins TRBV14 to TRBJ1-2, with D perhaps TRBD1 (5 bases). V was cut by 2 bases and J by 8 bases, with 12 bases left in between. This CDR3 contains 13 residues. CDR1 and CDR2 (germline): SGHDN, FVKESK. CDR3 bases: TGTGCCAGCAGCCAAAACCCTCAGGGAGGCTACACCTTC. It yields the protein CASSQNPQGGYTF.

The CDR3 nucleotides are TGTGCCAGCAGACTCGGGACAACCCCATCCATATATTTT. Amino acid sequence: CASRLGTTPSIYF. The genes are TRBV28 and TRBJ1-3; a possible D gene is TRBD1 (6 bases). V gave up 6 bases and J gave up 11 bases, with 17 bases separating them. The CDR3 loop spans 13 amino acids. Germline loops: CDR1 MDHEN, CDR2 SYDVKM. Variable domain in full (rest from reference TRBV28 and TRBJ1-3): DVKVTQSSRYLVKRTGEKVFLECVQDMDHENMFWYRQDPGLGLRLIYFSYDVKMKEKGDIPEGYSVSREKKERFSLILESASTNQTSMYLCASRLGTTPSIYFGEGSWLTVV.

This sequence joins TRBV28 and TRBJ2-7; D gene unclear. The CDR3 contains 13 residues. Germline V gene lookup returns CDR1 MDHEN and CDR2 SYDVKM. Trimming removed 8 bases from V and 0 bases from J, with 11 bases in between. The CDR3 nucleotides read TGTGCCAGCTGGGCTGCCGACTCCTACGAGCAGTACTTC. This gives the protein CASWAADSYEQYF.

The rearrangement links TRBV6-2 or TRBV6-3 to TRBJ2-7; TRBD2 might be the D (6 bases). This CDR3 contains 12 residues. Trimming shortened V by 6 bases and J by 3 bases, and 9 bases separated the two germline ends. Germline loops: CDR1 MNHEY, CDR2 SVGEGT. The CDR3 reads CASSRDFYEQYF. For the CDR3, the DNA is TGTGCCAGCAGCCGGGACTTCTACGAGCAGTACTTC.

The CDR3 DNA reads as TGTGCCAGCAGCTTAGACTATGGACTAGTCGGCACCCAGTACTTC. As protein: CASSLDYGLVGTQYF. The chain has TRBV7-6 and TRBJ2-5, with TRBD2 matching over 7 bases. Trimming at V came to 1 base and at J to 8 bases, leaving 10 bases not matched to a gene. The CDR3 covers 15 residues. Per the germline V gene, CDR1 is SGHVS and CDR2 is FNYEAQ.

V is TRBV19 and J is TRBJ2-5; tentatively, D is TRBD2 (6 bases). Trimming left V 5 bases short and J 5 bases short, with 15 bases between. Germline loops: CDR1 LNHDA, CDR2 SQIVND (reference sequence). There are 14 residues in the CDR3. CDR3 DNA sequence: TGTGCCAGTAGTCTTTCGGCCCGGGGGGAGACCCAGTACTTC. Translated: CASSLSARGETQYF.

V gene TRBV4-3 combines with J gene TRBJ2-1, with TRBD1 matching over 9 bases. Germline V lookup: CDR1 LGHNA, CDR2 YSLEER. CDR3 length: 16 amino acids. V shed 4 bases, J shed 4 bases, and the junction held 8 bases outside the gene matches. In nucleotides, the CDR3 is TGCGCCAGCAGCCGTATGGACAGGGGAACTTACAATGAGCAGTTCTTC. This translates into CASSRMDRGTYNEQFF.